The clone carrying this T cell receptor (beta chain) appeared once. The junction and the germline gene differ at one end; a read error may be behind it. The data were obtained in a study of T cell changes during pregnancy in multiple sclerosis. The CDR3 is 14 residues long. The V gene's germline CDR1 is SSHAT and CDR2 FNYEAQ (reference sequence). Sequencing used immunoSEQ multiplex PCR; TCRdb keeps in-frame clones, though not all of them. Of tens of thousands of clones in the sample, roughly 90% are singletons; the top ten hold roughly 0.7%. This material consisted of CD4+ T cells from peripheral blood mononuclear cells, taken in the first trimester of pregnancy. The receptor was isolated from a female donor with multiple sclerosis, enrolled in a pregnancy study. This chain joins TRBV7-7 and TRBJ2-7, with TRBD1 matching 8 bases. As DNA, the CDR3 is TGTGCTAGCAGCCCTGGACAGGGTGGGTACGAGCAGTACTTC. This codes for CASSPGQGGYEQYF. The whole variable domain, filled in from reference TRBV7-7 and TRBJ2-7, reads GAGVSQSPRYKVTKRGQDVTLRCDPISSHATLYWYQQALGQGPEFLTYFNYEAQPDKSGLPSDRFSAERPEGSISTLTIQRTEQRDSAMYRCASSPGQGGYEQYFGPGTRLTVT.